A single sample gave rise to the 4 T cell receptor beta chains below, sequenced in a study of blood T cell repertoires in COVID-19. The repertoire was sequenced with immunoSEQ multiplex PCR; TCRdb's copy has only in-frame clones and lacks some. The sample records about 240,000 clones, 75% to 85% being singletons. Sequenced sample: peripheral blood. The receptors come from a woman aged 70-85 years with acute or convalescent COVID-19.

The rearrangement joins TRBV5-5 to TRBJ2-5; D possibly corresponds to TRBD1 (8 bases). The germline CDR1 and CDR2 sequences are SGHKS and YYEKEE (reference sequence). This CDR3 region has 16 residues. Trimming removed 4 bases at V and 5 bases at J, with 21 bases between. CDR3 amino acids: CASSPTPTGEGETQYF. In nucleotides, the CDR3 is TGTGCCAGCAGCCCGACCCCGACAGGGGAGGGGGAGACCCAGTACTTC.

For this clone: One junction end disagrees with the germline gene, perhaps due to a read error. The V and J genes are TRBV7-9 and TRBJ1-2; 7 bases are shared with TRBD1. The CDR3 is made up of 13 amino acids. Germline V lookup: CDR1 SEHNR, CDR2 FQNEAQ (reference sequence). DNA for the CDR3: TGTGCCAACAGCTCGACAGGGAGCTATGGCTACACCTTC. This sequence encodes CANSSTGSYGYTF.

This clone has only one observation. The rearrangement uses TRBV27 and TRBJ1-3, with D possibly matching TRBD1 (6 bases). Per the germline V gene, CDR1 is MNHEY and CDR2 is SMNVEV (reference sequence). There are 18 residues in the CDR3. Trimming took off 5 bases at V and 3 bases at J, with 23 bases between the two ends. The CDR3 sequence is CASSQTGDRPTGGNTIYF. Written as DNA, the CDR3 is TGTGCCAGCAGTCAAACCGGTGACAGGCCGACGGGTGGAAACACCATATATTTT.

The rearrangement uses TRBV6-2 or TRBV6-3 and TRBJ1-1; D might be TRBD1 (6 bases). V was trimmed by 2 bases and J by 5 bases, leaving 15 bases between them. CDR3 length: 15 residues. Germline V gene data show CDR1 as MNHEY and CDR2 as SVGEGT. CDR3 DNA: TGTGCCAGCAGTTACCGTCTAAATAGGGGGACTGAAGCTTTCTTT. This gives the protein CASSYRLNRGTEAFF.